This is a list of T cell receptor beta chains from one sample in a study of early T cells in non-severe SARS-CoV-2 infection. TCRdb ran MiXCR on the 5' RACE reads and lists one entry per CDR3 protein. The table has some 40,000 distinct CDR3 sequences, about 12% seen once; the top ten hold around 15%. Sequenced input: whole blood. The receptors were gathered from an adult who was a healthcare worker with PCR-confirmed SARS-CoV-2 infection or an uninfected control (not recorded which). Each CDR3 is given with its conserved first and last residue. D genes are given only for firm matches. Size is omitted from some rows. Given values are once, few, many or a class for expanded clones.

d_gene: .
v_gene: TRBV11-2
j_gene: TRBJ2-1
abundance: many
CDR3nt: TGTGCCAGCAGCTTAAACTCCCTTGAGCAGTTCTTC
CDR3aa: CASSLNSLEQFF

d_gene: .
v_gene: TRBV6-6
j_gene: TRBJ2-3
abundance: .
CDR3nt: TGTGCCAGCAGTTACGGGGGCTCAGATACGCAGTATTTT
CDR3aa: CASSYGGSDTQYF

d_gene: TRBD2
v_gene: TRBV20-1
j_gene: TRBJ2-7
abundance: few
CDR3nt: TGCAGTGCTACCACGGGACTAGCGGGAGGTATTAGATACGAGCAGTACTTC
CDR3aa: CSATTGLAGGIRYEQYF

d_gene: .
v_gene: TRBV5-6
j_gene: TRBJ1-1
abundance: many
CDR3nt: TGTGCCAGCAGCTTGGCCAGGTTCCGTGAAGCTTTCTTT
CDR3aa: CASSLARFREAFF

d_gene: .
v_gene: TRBV7-9
j_gene: TRBJ2-1
abundance: .
CDR3nt: TGTGCCAGCAGCTTTAGGGATGAGCAGTTCTTC
CDR3aa: CASSFRDEQFF

d_gene: .
v_gene: TRBV28
j_gene: TRBJ1-1
abundance: .
CDR3nt: TGTGCCAGCAGTTTAATCCTCGGAACTGAAGCTTTCTTT
CDR3aa: CASSLILGTEAFF

d_gene: .
v_gene: TRBV20-1
j_gene: TRBJ1-2
abundance: .
CDR3nt: TGCAGTGCTAGTCCCAGCGCTACTATGGGCTACACCTTC
CDR3aa: CSASPSATMGYTF

d_gene: .
v_gene: TRBV30
j_gene: TRBJ2-3
abundance: many
CDR3nt: TGTGCCTGGAGCCTCCCGGGCCTCGGACCCACCACAGATACGCAGTATTTT
CDR3aa: CAWSLPGLGPTTDTQYF

d_gene: .
v_gene: TRBV6-2/TRBV6-3
j_gene: TRBJ1-6
abundance: many
CDR3nt: TGTGCCAGCAGCCACAGCGGGTATAATTCACCCCTCCACTTT
CDR3aa: CASSHSGYNSPLHF

d_gene: TRBD1
v_gene: TRBV29-1
j_gene: TRBJ1-4
abundance: many
CDR3nt: TGCAGCGCTAGGACAGGCGACGCGGAACTGTTTTTT
CDR3aa: CSARTGDAELFF

d_gene: .
v_gene: TRBV7-9
j_gene: TRBJ2-7
abundance: few
CDR3nt: TGTGCCAGCAGCTTAGTGGCTAGCGCTACCTACGAGCAGTACTTC
CDR3aa: CASSLVASATYEQYF

d_gene: .
v_gene: TRBV18
j_gene: TRBJ2-7
abundance: .
CDR3nt: TGTGCCAGCTCCCCACCCGACGGGGCCTACGAGCAGTACTTC
CDR3aa: CASSPPDGAYEQYF

d_gene: .
v_gene: TRBV9
j_gene: TRBJ1-2
abundance: .
CDR3nt: TGTGCCAGCAGCGTGGGTGTAACCGGCTACACCTTC
CDR3aa: CASSVGVTGYTF

d_gene: .
v_gene: TRBV7-8
j_gene: TRBJ2-3
abundance: many
CDR3nt: TGTGCCAGCGGTTATACTAAGAGGGGCAGCACAGATACGCAGTATTTT
CDR3aa: CASGYTKRGSTDTQYF

d_gene: TRBD2
v_gene: TRBV29-1
j_gene: TRBJ2-3
abundance: many
CDR3nt: TGCAGCGTTGAGACTGGCGGGAGGGGTTCAGATACGCAGTATTTT
CDR3aa: CSVETGGRGSDTQYF

d_gene: .
v_gene: TRBV7-9
j_gene: TRBJ1-1
abundance: many
CDR3nt: TGTGCCAGCAGCTTAAACATTGGGCCGAACACTGAAGCTTTCTTT
CDR3aa: CASSLNIGPNTEAFF

d_gene: .
v_gene: TRBV3-1
j_gene: TRBJ2-7
abundance: .
CDR3nt: TGTGCCAGCAGCCAATTATCCTACGAGCAGTACTTC
CDR3aa: CASSQLSYEQYF

d_gene: TRBD2
v_gene: TRBV20-1
j_gene: TRBJ2-7
abundance: .
CDR3nt: TGCAGTGCAAGCGGACAGGGCTTGACTAGCGGGCTCCTTTCCTACGAGCAGTACTTC
CDR3aa: CSASGQGLTSGLLSYEQYF

d_gene: .
v_gene: TRBV6-6
j_gene: TRBJ2-5
abundance: many
CDR3nt: TGTGCCAGCAGTTATCGTAAGGAGACCCAGTACTTC
CDR3aa: CASSYRKETQYF

d_gene: .
v_gene: TRBV12-3/TRBV12-4
j_gene: TRBJ1-1
abundance: .
CDR3nt: TGTGTCAGCAGTTCTGACATAACTGAAGCTTTCTTT
CDR3aa: CVSSSDITEAFF

d_gene: TRBD1
v_gene: TRBV19
j_gene: TRBJ1-5
abundance: many
CDR3nt: TGTGCCACCAACAGGGGGTTTGGACAGCCCCAGCATTTT
CDR3aa: CATNRGFGQPQHF

d_gene: .
v_gene: TRBV6-2/TRBV6-3
j_gene: TRBJ2-6
abundance: few
CDR3nt: TGTGCCAGCAGTAGAACGAGCTCTGGGGCCAACGTCCTGACTTTC
CDR3aa: CASSRTSSGANVLTF

d_gene: .
v_gene: TRBV6-2/TRBV6-3
j_gene: TRBJ1-1
abundance: .
CDR3nt: TGTGCCAGCAGTTGGGGCAGCCTGAACACTGAAGCTTTCTTT
CDR3aa: CASSWGSLNTEAFF

d_gene: TRBD2
v_gene: TRBV7-9
j_gene: TRBJ2-7
abundance: many
CDR3nt: TGTGCCAGCAGCTATCTAGCGGGCTACGAGCAGTACTTC
CDR3aa: CASSYLAGYEQYF

d_gene: .
v_gene: TRBV5-1
j_gene: TRBJ2-1
abundance: many
CDR3nt: TGCGCCAGCAGCTTGGCCCTACTAGGAGGCAATGAGCAGTTCTTC
CDR3aa: CASSLALLGGNEQFF

d_gene: TRBD2
v_gene: TRBV19
j_gene: TRBJ2-2
abundance: many
CDR3nt: TGTGCCAGTAGCACCGACGGGAGGGCGAACACCGGGGAGCTGTTTTTT
CDR3aa: CASSTDGRANTGELFF

d_gene: .
v_gene: TRBV12-3/TRBV12-4
j_gene: TRBJ1-2
abundance: many
CDR3nt: TGTGCCAGCTCGAGTGGAGGTTATGGCTACACCTTC
CDR3aa: CASSSGGYGYTF

d_gene: TRBD1
v_gene: TRBV6-5
j_gene: TRBJ1-2
abundance: .
CDR3nt: TGTGCCAGCAGTGAGACAGGGGTTCATGGCTACACCTTC
CDR3aa: CASSETGVHGYTF

d_gene: .
v_gene: TRBV7-2
j_gene: TRBJ1-1
abundance: .
CDR3nt: TGTGCCAGCAGCCCTAGCGTTCAGAACACTGAAGCTTTCTTT
CDR3aa: CASSPSVQNTEAFF

d_gene: .
v_gene: TRBV28
j_gene: TRBJ2-7
abundance: .
CDR3nt: TGTGCCAGCAGTCCCGGGGGACACGGCGAGCAGTACTTC
CDR3aa: CASSPGGHGEQYF

d_gene: TRBD2
v_gene: TRBV13
j_gene: TRBJ2-7
abundance: .
CDR3nt: TGTGCCAGCAGCCGCGGGGGGGCGAGAGAGCAGTACTTC
CDR3aa: CASSRGGAREQYF

d_gene: TRBD1
v_gene: TRBV6-6
j_gene: TRBJ2-3
abundance: .
CDR3nt: TGTGCCAGCAGAGGGGGCATGCCAGATACGCAGTATTTT
CDR3aa: CASRGGMPDTQYF

d_gene: .
v_gene: TRBV6-2/TRBV6-3
j_gene: TRBJ2-1
abundance: many
CDR3nt: TGTGCCAGCAGTTACAGAGGACCGGAGCAGTTCTTC
CDR3aa: CASSYRGPEQFF

d_gene: .
v_gene: TRBV28
j_gene: TRBJ1-4
abundance: few
CDR3nt: TGTGCCAGCACAGTAGGACAGTACGAAAAACTGTTTTTT
CDR3aa: CASTVGQYEKLFF

d_gene: .
v_gene: TRBV7-2
j_gene: TRBJ2-3
abundance: .
CDR3nt: TGTGTCAGCAGAAGCCTCGGGACAGATACGCAGTATTTT
CDR3aa: CVSRSLGTDTQYF

d_gene: .
v_gene: TRBV19
j_gene: TRBJ1-1
abundance: many
CDR3nt: TGTGCCAGTAGCGGACGGACAAACACTGAAGCTTTCTTT
CDR3aa: CASSGRTNTEAFF

d_gene: TRBD1
v_gene: TRBV29-1
j_gene: TRBJ1-2
abundance: many
CDR3nt: TGCAGCGCCGAGGACAGGGGTGGCTACACCTTC
CDR3aa: CSAEDRGGYTF

d_gene: .
v_gene: TRBV7-2
j_gene: TRBJ2-1
abundance: .
CDR3nt: TGTGCCAGCAGCTTTCTCATTCATGAGCAGTTCTTC
CDR3aa: CASSFLIHEQFF

d_gene: .
v_gene: TRBV28
j_gene: TRBJ2-7
abundance: many
CDR3nt: TGTGCCAGCAGCAAACTCTCCTACGAGCAGTACTTC
CDR3aa: CASSKLSYEQYF

d_gene: TRBD2
v_gene: TRBV20-1
j_gene: TRBJ2-3
abundance: .
CDR3nt: TGCAGTGCTAGAGCCCCCCTGACTAGCGGGGGGGCAGGGGATACGCAGTATTTT
CDR3aa: CSARAPLTSGGAGDTQYF

d_gene: .
v_gene: TRBV6-2/TRBV6-3
j_gene: TRBJ1-2
abundance: many
CDR3nt: TGTGCCAGCAGTTACGCAGGGGAGGATGGCTACACCTTC
CDR3aa: CASSYAGEDGYTF

d_gene: .
v_gene: TRBV29-1
j_gene: TRBJ2-7
abundance: few
CDR3nt: TGCAGCGTTCAGGGGCATAGCTCCTACGAGCAGTACTTC
CDR3aa: CSVQGHSSYEQYF

d_gene: .
v_gene: TRBV12-3/TRBV12-4
j_gene: TRBJ1-1
abundance: few
CDR3nt: TGTGCCAGCAGTTCCGGGCCTGAGACAGAGCAACTTTCTCTGGCTTTCTTT
CDR3aa: CASSSGPETEQLSLAFF

d_gene: TRBD1
v_gene: TRBV30
j_gene: TRBJ2-3
abundance: few
CDR3nt: TGTGCGCTTGGGTCTTATGGACAGGGAACAGATACGCAGTATTTT
CDR3aa: CALGSYGQGTDTQYF

d_gene: TRBD1
v_gene: TRBV27
j_gene: TRBJ2-1
abundance: few
CDR3nt: TGTGCCAGCAGTTCTGGCAGGGGGATCTACAATGAGCAGTTCTTC
CDR3aa: CASSSGRGIYNEQFF

d_gene: .
v_gene: TRBV7-3
j_gene: TRBJ2-5
abundance: few
CDR3nt: TGTGCCAGCAGCATAGGATCGGGGGAGGAGACCCAGTACTTC
CDR3aa: CASSIGSGEETQYF

d_gene: .
v_gene: TRBV7-9
j_gene: TRBJ2-7
abundance: many
CDR3nt: TGTGCCAGCAGCTTAAGTTTTGAGCAGTACTTC
CDR3aa: CASSLSFEQYF

d_gene: .
v_gene: TRBV12-3/TRBV12-4
j_gene: TRBJ2-1
abundance: few
CDR3nt: TGTGCCAGCAGTTTAGGCCGAGGTGAGCAGTTCTTC
CDR3aa: CASSLGRGEQFF

d_gene: .
v_gene: TRBV5-6
j_gene: TRBJ2-7
abundance: few
CDR3nt: TGTGCCAGCAGGTCCCCTGCGGGTGGCGAGCAGTACTTC
CDR3aa: CASRSPAGGEQYF

d_gene: TRBD2
v_gene: TRBV11-3
j_gene: TRBJ2-5
abundance: many
CDR3nt: TGTGCCAGCAGCGCGGGACTAGCGGGGGAAGAGACCCAGTACTTC
CDR3aa: CASSAGLAGEETQYF

d_gene: .
v_gene: TRBV2
j_gene: TRBJ1-1
abundance: .
CDR3nt: TGTGCCAGCACTGACAGCTTCGAAGCTTTCTTT
CDR3aa: CASTDSFEAFF

d_gene: TRBD2
v_gene: TRBV25-1
j_gene: TRBJ2-3
abundance: many
CDR3nt: TGTGCCAGCAGTGAATGGATAGCGGGAGCCACAGATACGCAGTATTTT
CDR3aa: CASSEWIAGATDTQYF

d_gene: .
v_gene: TRBV27
j_gene: TRBJ2-7
abundance: many
CDR3nt: TGTGCCAGCACTGTAGGACCGGGGTCCTACGAGCAGTACTTC
CDR3aa: CASTVGPGSYEQYF

d_gene: .
v_gene: TRBV6-6
j_gene: TRBJ2-6
abundance: .
CDR3nt: TGTGCCAGCACCGCTTACTCTGGGGCCAACGTCCTGACTTTC
CDR3aa: CASTAYSGANVLTF